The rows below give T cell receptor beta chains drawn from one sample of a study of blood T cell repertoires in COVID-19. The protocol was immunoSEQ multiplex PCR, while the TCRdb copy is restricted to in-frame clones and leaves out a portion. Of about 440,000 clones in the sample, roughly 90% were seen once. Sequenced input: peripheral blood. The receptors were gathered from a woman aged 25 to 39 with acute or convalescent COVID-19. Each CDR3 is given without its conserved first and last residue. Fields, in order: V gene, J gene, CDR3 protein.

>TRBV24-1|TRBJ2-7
ATSDSTGLEQY
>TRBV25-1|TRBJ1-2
ASSESGRGYGYT
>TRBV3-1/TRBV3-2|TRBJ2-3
ASSLDRGRDTQY
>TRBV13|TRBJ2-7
ASSRTLRLSGEQY
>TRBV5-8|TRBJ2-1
ASSLVPAGKFVGNEQF
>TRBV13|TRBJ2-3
ASSLGLSLAGDTQY
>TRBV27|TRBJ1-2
ASRGTGTGIGYT
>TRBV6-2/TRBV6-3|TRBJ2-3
ASSKRGHTDTQY
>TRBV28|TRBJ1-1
ASYGGRNTEAF
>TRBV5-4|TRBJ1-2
ASSLPWTGDYGYT
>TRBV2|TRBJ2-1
ASKGTSGGNEQF
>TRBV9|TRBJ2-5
ASSVASGGAETQY
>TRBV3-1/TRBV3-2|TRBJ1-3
ASSDRTIGNTIY
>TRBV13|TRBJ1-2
ASSSRETNFYGYT
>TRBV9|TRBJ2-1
ASSVIGRKNEQF
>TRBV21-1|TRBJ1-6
ASSRRLRDRGSYNSPLH
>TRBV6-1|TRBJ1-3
ASSEAIRGPSGNTIY
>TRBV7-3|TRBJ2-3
ASSLPPPWTSGGLDTQY
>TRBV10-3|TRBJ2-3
AISEGRIIGRRADTQY
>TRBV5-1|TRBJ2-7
ASGETGNYEQY